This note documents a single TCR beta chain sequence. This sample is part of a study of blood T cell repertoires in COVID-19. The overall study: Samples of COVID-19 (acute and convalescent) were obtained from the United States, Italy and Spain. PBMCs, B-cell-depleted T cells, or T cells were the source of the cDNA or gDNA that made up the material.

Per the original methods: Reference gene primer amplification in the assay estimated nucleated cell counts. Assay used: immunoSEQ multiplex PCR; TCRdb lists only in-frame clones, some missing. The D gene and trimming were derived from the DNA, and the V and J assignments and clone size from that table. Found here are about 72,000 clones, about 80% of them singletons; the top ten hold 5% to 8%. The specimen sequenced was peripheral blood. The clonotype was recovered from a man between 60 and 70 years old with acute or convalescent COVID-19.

This CDR3 is CASNGLSGTEAFF. The DNA of the CDR3 is TGTGCCAGTAACGGCCTCTCGGGCACTGAAGCTTTCTTT. This sequence joins TRBV19 and TRBJ1-1; D is uncertain. Germline lookup yields CDR1 LNHDA and CDR2 SQIVND (reference sequence). CDR3 length equals 13 residues. Trimming removed 7 bases from V and 4 bases from J, with 13 bases in between.